What follows are 28 T cell receptor beta chains derived from one specimen sequenced in a study of T cells in Graves' hyperthyroidism and ophthalmopathy. Researchers amplified the TCR beta CDR3 regions from RNA transcripts. The HTBI primer set drove a first-round RT-PCR of the TCR CDR3. TCRdb processed the multiplex PCR reads anew with MiXCR; each CDR3 protein has one entry. Among some 800,000 distinct CDR3 sequences listed, 38% were seen once. The sequencing sample was made of blood. These receptors were obtained from a man younger than 35 with Graves' hyperthyroidism.

Turning to this clonotype: A much larger clone is a single base away; this may be a read error. The chain uses TRBV19 and TRBJ2-5; a weak D match, TRBD2 (6 bases). The V end lost 10 bases, the J end lost 10 bases, and 22 bases lay between the germline ends. Per the germline V gene, CDR1 is LNHDA and CDR2 is SQIVND (reference sequence). The CDR3 has 13 amino acids. Here the CDR3 DNA reads TGTGCCACTACGGACGGACTGGGGGGAAGCCAGTACTTC. Amino acids: CATTDGLGGSQYF. Complete variable domain (other parts from reference TRBV19 and TRBJ2-5): DGGITQSPKYLFRKEGQNVTLSCEQNLNHDAMYWYRQDPGQGLRLIYYSQIVNDFQKGDIAEGYSVSREKKESFPLTVTSAQKNPTAFYLCATTDGLGGSQYFGPGTRLLVL.

The table lists this clonotype with many counts. This chain joins TRBV19 and TRBJ1-1; no definite D call. The germline CDR1 and CDR2 sequences are LNHDA and SQIVND (reference sequence). This CDR3 contains 13 residues. V shed 2 bases and J shed 4 bases, with 8 bases lying between them. CDR3 residues: CASSISSGTEAFF. The CDR3 DNA reads as TGTGCCAGTAGTATATCGAGCGGCACTGAAGCTTTCTTT.

This clonotype has a handful of counts. V and J are TRBV7-9 and TRBJ2-7; D remains ambiguous. Trimming left V 6 bases short and J 3 bases short, with 9 bases between. This CDR3 is built from 12 residues. CDR1 is SEHNR and CDR2 is FQNEAQ in the germline V gene (reference sequence). CDR3 region: CASRENNYEQYF. CDR3 nucleotide sequence: TGTGCCAGCAGGGAGAATAACTACGAGCAGTACTTC.

In its sample, this clonotype was seen many times. Here the CDR3 reads CSARNRMNTEAFF. The CDR3 coding sequence is TGCAGTGCTAGAAATCGTATGAACACTGAAGCTTTCTTT. The chain uses TRBV20-1 and TRBJ1-1; D gene unclear. CDR3 length: 13 amino acids. Trimming pared 2 bases from V and 0 bases from J, leaving 7 bases between. Per the germline V gene, CDR1 is DFQATT and CDR2 is SNEGSKA (reference sequence).

In its sample, this clonotype was seen a few times. One end of the junction fails to match germline, which may point to a read error. The V gene is TRBV10-3, the J gene TRBJ1-5; D is undetermined. This CDR3 contains 14 residues. Germline CDR1 and CDR2: ENHRY and SYGVKD. The CDR3 reads CASSYSPHGQPQHF. In DNA, the CDR3 is TGTGCCAGCAGTTACTCTCCTCACGGTCAGCCCCAGCATTTT.

A few counts support this clonotype. DNA of the CDR3: TGTGCCAGCAGTTACCAACTAGCCTACGAGCAGTACTTC. Translation: CASSYQLAYEQYF. This sequence joins TRBV6-5 and TRBJ2-7, with D possibly being TRBD2 (5 bases). The V end lost 2 bases, the J end lost 2 bases, and 7 bases lay between the germline ends. CDR1 and CDR2 (germline): MNHEY, SVGAGI. CDR3 size: 13 residues.

This clonotype was picked up a small number of times. The V call is TRBV3-1, the J call TRBJ1-5; no clear D. CDR1 is LGHDT, CDR2 YNNKEL, per germline (reference sequence). Trimming stripped 2 bases from V and 3 bases from J, with 11 bases between. The CDR3 is 15 amino acids. For the CDR3, the DNA is TGTGCCAGCAGCCAACTACCGGGGAACAATCAGCCCCAGCATTTT. This encodes CASSQLPGNNQPQHF.

Turning to this clonotype: A much larger clone differs from this one at a single base, so this may be a read error. The gene calls are TRBV7-2 and TRBJ1-5; D remains unclear. Deletions cut 1 base from V and 11 bases from J, with 12 bases between. Germline V gene lookup returns CDR1 SGHTA and CDR2 FQGNSA. This CDR3 contains 13 residues. The CDR3 region has the DNA TGTGCCAGCAGCTTAGAAGGCCGTGCGGCCCAGCATTTT. Its translation: CASSLEGRAAQHF.

This clonotype occurred a few times. CDR3 amino acids: CASSLGGTGYTEAFF. CDR3 coding DNA: TGCGCCAGCAGCTTGGGGGGGACGGGTTACACTGAAGCTTTCTTT. This sequence joins TRBV5-1 and TRBJ1-1; perhaps TRBD1 as D (5 bases). Trimming left V 0 bases short and J 3 bases short, with 12 bases between. CDR3 length: 15 residues. CDR1 SGHRS and CDR2 YFSETQ come from the germline V gene.

This clonotype was observed a handful of times. The rearrangement uses TRBV2 and TRBJ1-4; possibly TRBD1 for D (5 bases). The CDR3 totals 16 residues. V was pared by 5 bases and J by 0 bases, with 13 bases between. In germline, CDR1 is SNHLY, CDR2 FYNNEI. The CDR3 DNA is TGTGCCAGCAGTCCCCACGGGGGGGCAACTAATGAAAAACTGTTTTTT. Amino acids: CASSPHGGATNEKLFF.

CDR3 nucleotides: TGTGCCAGCAGCCCCCCGGTGGGGCTAGCGGGAGGGGCCCTCCACTTT. Amino acids: CASSPPVGLAGGALHF. The V and J genes are TRBV4-2 and TRBJ1-6, with D tentatively TRBD1 (5 bases). Trimming took 4 bases from V and 14 from J, leaving 24 bases between them. Germline CDR1 and CDR2: LGHNA and YNFKEQ. The CDR3 loop spans 16 amino acids.

There are many counts of this clonotype. V usage is TRBV29-1 and J usage is TRBJ2-6; 7 nucleotides match TRBD1. V dropped 7 bases and J dropped 0; count of bases not matched to a gene: 9. Germline V gives CDR1 SQVTM, CDR2 ANQGSEA. The CDR3 runs to 16 residues. CDR3 nucleotides: TGCAGCGCAGGGGGAGACAGTTTCTCTGGGGCCAACGTCCTGACTTTC. Its protein is CSAGGDSFSGANVLTF.

The chain has TRBV19 and TRBJ1-1, with a possible D match to TRBD1 (5 bases). The CDR3 runs to 13 residues. V was trimmed by 3 bases and J by 6 bases, leaving 11 bases between them. Per the germline V gene, CDR1 is LNHDA and CDR2 is SQIVND (reference sequence). The CDR3 DNA reads TGTGCCAGTAGTATCGGGGGGATCCCTGAAGCTTTCTTT. The encoded protein is CASSIGGIPEAFF. The variable domain in full, completed from reference TRBV19 and TRBJ1-1, reads DGGITQSPKYLFRKEGQNVTLSCEQNLNHDAMYWYRQDPGQGLRLIYYSQIVNDFQKGDIAEGYSVSREKKESFPLTVTSAQKNPTAFYLCASSIGGIPEAFFGQGTRLTVV.

This clonotype occurred a few times. The genes are TRBV7-9 and TRBJ2-7; D unresolved. Trimming took 5 bases from V and 2 from J, leaving 10 bases between them. Germline CDR1 SEHNR, CDR2 FQNEAQ (reference sequence). The CDR3 extends over 13 amino acids. The CDR3, as DNA: TGTGCCAGCAGCCATACACCAGCCTACGAGCAGTACTTC. It codes for CASSHTPAYEQYF. Variable domain in full (rest from reference TRBV7-9 and TRBJ2-7): DTGVSQNPRHKITKRGQNVTFRCDPISEHNRLYWYRQTLGQGPEFLTYFQNEAQLEKSRLLSDRFSAERPKGSFSTLEIQRTEQGDSAMYLCASSHTPAYEQYFGPGTRLTVT.

This clonotype was counted at least ten times. The chain recombines TRBV29-1 with TRBJ2-7; D call uncertain. V lost 8 bases, J lost 2 bases, and 13 bases lay in between. The CDR3 totals 12 residues. Germline CDR1 is SQVTM and CDR2 is ANQGSEA. CDR3 region: CSFSKGTYEQYF. CDR3 in DNA: TGCAGCTTCTCGAAGGGTACCTACGAGCAGTACTTC.

The chain carries TRBV7-9 and TRBJ1-2, with D perhaps TRBD1 (5 bases). CDR3 length equals 12 residues. CDR1 SEHNR and CDR2 FQNEAQ come from the germline V gene (reference sequence). Trimming pared 10 bases from V and 4 bases from J, leaving 13 bases between. CDR3 in DNA: TGTGCCACCTTTTCAGGGACCTATGGCTACACCTTC. Its protein product is CATFSGTYGYTF.

This clonotype was recorded at least ten times. This sequence joins TRBV10-3 and TRBJ2-7; possible D gene TRBD1, 6 bases. There are 12 residues in the CDR3. CDR1 is ENHRY and CDR2 is SYGVKD in the germline V gene. Trimming stripped 6 bases from V and 5 bases from J, with 11 bases between. CDR3 DNA: TGTGCCATCAGGACCGGGACACACGAGCAGTACTTC. Translation gives CAIRTGTHEQYF.

As regards this clonotype: This could be a read error, since a much larger clone is one nucleotide away. The gene calls are TRBV9 and TRBJ2-6, with no clear D. From germline, CDR1 is SGDLS and CDR2 YYNGEE. This CDR3 has 16 residues. The CDR3 bases are TGTTCCAGCAGCGTAGCTTCGGACTCTGGGGCCAACGTCCTGACTTTC. This codes for CSSSVASDSGANVLTF.

V gene TRBV7-9 combines with J gene TRBJ2-2; 7 nucleotides line up with TRBD2. The CDR3 runs to 14 residues. The germline gives CDR1 SEHNR, CDR2 FQNEAQ (reference sequence). J was trimmed by 5 bases and V by 6 bases; bases with no gene match: 6. CDR3 nucleotide sequence: TGTGCCAGCAGGACAGCCGGGGGGACCGGGGAGCTGTTTTTT. Its translation is CASRTAGGTGELFF.

The J gene is TRBJ1-4, the V gene TRBV24-1, with a possible D match to TRBD1 (6 bases). Germline loops: CDR1 KGHDR, CDR2 SFDVKD. V lost 2 bases and J lost 7, with 16 bases in between. The length of the CDR3 is 16 residues. The CDR3 reads CATSDSGAGWLEKLFF. CDR3 DNA sequence: TGTGCCACCAGTGATTCAGGGGCAGGATGGCTTGAAAAACTGTTTTTT.

In its sample, this clonotype was seen once. V and J are TRBV15 and TRBJ1-2, with D possibly being TRBD1 (6 bases). The V end was cut by 1 base, the J end by 8 bases, with 20 bases between. Germline values: CDR1 LNHNV, CDR2 YYDKDF (reference sequence). CDR3 length: 16 residues. CDR3 protein: CATSRARGPGGIGYTF. The CDR3 bases are TGTGCCACCAGCAGAGCCAGGGGTCCGGGAGGGATAGGCTACACCTTC.

This clonotype has just a few counts. A junction boundary mismatches the germline segment, possibly from a read error. The J gene is TRBJ1-2, the V gene TRBV6-5; TRBD1 matches 9 bases. CDR1 is MNHEY, CDR2 SVGAGI, per germline. This CDR3 contains 12 residues. CDR3 sequence reads: CASSAPGQGHTF. CDR3 in DNA: TGTGCTAGCAGTGCTCCGGGACAGGGACACACCTTC.

In this sample, this clonotype turned up many times. V is TRBV20-1 and J is TRBJ2-5, with TRBD1 matching over 8 bases. Trimming took 5 bases from V and 5 from J; bases not matched to a gene: 7. This CDR3 is built from 13 residues. Germline V gene lookup returns CDR1 DFQATT and CDR2 SNEGSKA (reference sequence). This CDR3 is CSADDRGEETQYF. The CDR3 nucleotides read TGCAGTGCTGATGACAGGGGCGAGGAGACCCAGTACTTC.

This chain joins TRBV7-9 and TRBJ2-5; possible D gene TRBD1, 5 bases. V shed 5 bases and J shed 5 bases, with 15 bases lying between them. The CDR3 has 14 residues. Germline V gives CDR1 SEHNR, CDR2 FQNEAQ (reference sequence). CDR3 sequence (DNA): TGTGCCAGCAGCCAAGAAAACAGGCTGGAGACCCAGTACTTC. It specifies CASSQENRLETQYF.

The rearrangement uses TRBV9 and TRBJ2-3, with 8 positions matching TRBD2. The CDR3 runs 15 residues. Germline trimming cut 4 bases from V and 2 bases from J; bases unmatched to any gene: 6. CDR1 and CDR2 from the germline V gene are SGDLS and YYNGEE. This CDR3 is CASSHSGAYTDTQYF. CDR3 sequence (DNA): TGTGCCAGCAGCCATAGCGGGGCATACACAGATACGCAGTATTTT.

Points on this clonotype: At one end, the junction sequence differs from germline, possibly due to a read error. This chain uses TRBV7-9 with TRBJ1-1; D remains ambiguous. The CDR3 is 13 amino acids. In germline, CDR1 is SEHNR, CDR2 FQNEAQ (reference sequence). CDR3 bases: TGTGCCAGCAGCCCCCAATCAAACACTAAAGCTTTCTTT. This gives the protein CASSPQSNTKAFF.

This clonotype was picked up a small number of times. The rearrangement links TRBV7-3 to TRBJ1-3, with D tentatively TRBD1 (5 bases). This CDR3 region has 14 residues. Looked up from germline, CDR1 is SGHTA and CDR2 is FQGTGA. V lost 5 bases, J lost 4 bases, and 12 bases lay in between. CDR3 in DNA: TGTGCCAGCAGCCCGGGACTCGAGGGAAACACCATATATTTT. Translated: CASSPGLEGNTIYF. Supplemented by reference TRBV7-3 and TRBJ1-3, the full variable domain reads GAGVSQTPSNKVTEKGKYVELRCDPISGHTALYWYRQSLGQGPEFLIYFQGTGAADDSGLPNDRFFAVRPEGSVSTLKIQRTERGDSAVYLCASSPGLEGNTIYFGEGSWLTVV.

This chain links TRBV2 with TRBJ1-6; no firm D call. The CDR3 has 15 amino acids. The germline V and J ends were trimmed by 6 bases and 8 bases, with 17 bases remaining between them. Per germline, CDR1 SNHLY and CDR2 FYNNEI. The CDR3 sequence: CASRDRRRSDSPLHF. The CDR3 DNA sequence: TGTGCCAGCAGAGATCGTCGACGGAGTGATTCACCCCTCCACTTT.